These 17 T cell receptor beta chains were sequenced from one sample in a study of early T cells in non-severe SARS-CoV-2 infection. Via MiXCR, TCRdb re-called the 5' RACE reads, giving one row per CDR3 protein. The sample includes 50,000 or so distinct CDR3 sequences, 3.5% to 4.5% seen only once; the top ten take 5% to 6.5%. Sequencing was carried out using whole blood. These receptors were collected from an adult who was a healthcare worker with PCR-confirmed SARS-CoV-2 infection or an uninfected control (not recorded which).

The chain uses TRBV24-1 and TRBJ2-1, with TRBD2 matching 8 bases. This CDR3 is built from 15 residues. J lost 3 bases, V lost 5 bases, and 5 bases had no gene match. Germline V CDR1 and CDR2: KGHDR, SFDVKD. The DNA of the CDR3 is TGTGCCACCAGTGCCGGGACTAGGGTCTACAATGAGCAGTTCTTC. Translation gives CATSAGTRVYNEQFF.

CDR3 protein: CASSEFTGETEAFF. CDR3 coding DNA: TGTGCCAGCAGTGAATTTACCGGGGAGACTGAAGCTTTCTTT. V usage is TRBV6-1 and J usage is TRBJ1-1; D call uncertain. The CDR3 length is 14 residues. V dropped 2 bases and J dropped 5 bases, with 12 bases sitting between them. Looked up from germline, CDR1 is MNHNS and CDR2 is SASEGT.

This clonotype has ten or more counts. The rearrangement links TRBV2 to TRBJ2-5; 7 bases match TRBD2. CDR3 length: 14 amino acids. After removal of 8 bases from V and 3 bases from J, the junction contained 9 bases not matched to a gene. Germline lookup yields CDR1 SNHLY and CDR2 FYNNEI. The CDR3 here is CASELAKSEETQYF. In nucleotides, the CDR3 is TGTGCCAGCGAACTAGCGAAATCTGAAGAGACCCAGTACTTC.

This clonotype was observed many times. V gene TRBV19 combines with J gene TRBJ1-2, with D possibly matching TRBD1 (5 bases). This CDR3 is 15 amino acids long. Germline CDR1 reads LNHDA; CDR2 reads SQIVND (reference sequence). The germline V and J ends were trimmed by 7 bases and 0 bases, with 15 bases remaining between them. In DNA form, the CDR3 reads TGTGCCAGTACCATCAGGGACGGAGCTAACTATGGCTACACCTTC. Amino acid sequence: CASTIRDGANYGYTF.

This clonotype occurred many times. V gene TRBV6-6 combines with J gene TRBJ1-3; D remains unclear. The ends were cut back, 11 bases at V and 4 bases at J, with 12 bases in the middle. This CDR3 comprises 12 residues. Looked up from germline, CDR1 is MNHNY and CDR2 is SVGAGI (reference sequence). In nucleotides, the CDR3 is TGTGCCGTCTCTGGGTTGGGAAACACCATATATTTT. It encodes CAVSGLGNTIYF.

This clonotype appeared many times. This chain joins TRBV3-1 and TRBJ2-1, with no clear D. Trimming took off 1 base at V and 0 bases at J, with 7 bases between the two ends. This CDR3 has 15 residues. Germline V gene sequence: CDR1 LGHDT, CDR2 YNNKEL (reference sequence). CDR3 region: CASSQGPRSYNEQFF. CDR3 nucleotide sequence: TGTGCCAGCAGCCAAGGGCCCCGCTCCTACAATGAGCAGTTCTTC.

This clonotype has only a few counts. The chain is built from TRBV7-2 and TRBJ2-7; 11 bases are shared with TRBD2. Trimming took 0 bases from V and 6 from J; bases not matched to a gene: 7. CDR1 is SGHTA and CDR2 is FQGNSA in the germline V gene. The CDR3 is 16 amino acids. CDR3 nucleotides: TGTGCCAGCAGCTTAGCGCTAGGGGGACTAGCGGTCGAGCAGTACTTC. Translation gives CASSLALGGLAVEQYF.

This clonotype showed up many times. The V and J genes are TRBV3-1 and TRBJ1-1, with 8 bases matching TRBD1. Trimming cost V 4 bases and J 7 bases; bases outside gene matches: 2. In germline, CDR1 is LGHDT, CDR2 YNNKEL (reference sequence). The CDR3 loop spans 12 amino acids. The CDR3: CASSRQGYEAFF. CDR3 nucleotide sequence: TGTGCCAGCAGCCGACAGGGGTATGAAGCTTTCTTT.

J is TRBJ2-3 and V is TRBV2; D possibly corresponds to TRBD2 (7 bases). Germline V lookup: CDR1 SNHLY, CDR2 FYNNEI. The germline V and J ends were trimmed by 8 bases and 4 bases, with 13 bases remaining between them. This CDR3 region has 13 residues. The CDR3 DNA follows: TGTGCCAGCGGGGGGGCCTCCGCAGATACGCAGTATTTT. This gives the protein CASGGASADTQYF.

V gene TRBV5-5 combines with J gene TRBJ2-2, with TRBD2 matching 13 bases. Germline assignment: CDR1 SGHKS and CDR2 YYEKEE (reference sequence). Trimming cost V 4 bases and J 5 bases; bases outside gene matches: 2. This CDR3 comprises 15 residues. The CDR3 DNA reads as TGTGCCAGCAGCCGACTAGCGGGAGGTACCGGGGAGCTGTTTTTT. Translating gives CASSRLAGGTGELFF. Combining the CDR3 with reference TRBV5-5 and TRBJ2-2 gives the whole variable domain DAGVTQSPTHLIKTRGQQVTLRCSPISGHKSVSWYQQVLGQGPQFIFQYYEKEERGRGNFPDRFSARQFPNYSSELNVNALLLGDSALYLCASSRLAGGTGELFFGEGSRLTVL.

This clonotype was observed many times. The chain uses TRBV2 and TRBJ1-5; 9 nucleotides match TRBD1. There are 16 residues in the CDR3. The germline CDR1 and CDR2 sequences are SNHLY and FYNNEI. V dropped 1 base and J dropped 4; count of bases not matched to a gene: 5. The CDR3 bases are TGTGCCAGCAGTGAAGGGACAGGGGTTTTTAATCAGCCCCAGCATTTT. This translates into CASSEGTGVFNQPQHF.

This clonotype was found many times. CDR3 in amino acids: CASSLEGGFVSYEQYF. DNA of the CDR3: TGTGCCAGCAGCTTGGAGGGTGGATTTGTCTCCTACGAGCAGTACTTC. V and J are TRBV7-2 and TRBJ2-7; maybe TRBD2 (6 bases). The CDR3 consists of 16 residues. CDR1 is SGHTA and CDR2 is FQGNSA in the germline V gene. The ends were cut back, 3 bases at V and 0 bases at J, with 15 bases in the middle. Based on the CDR3 plus reference TRBV7-2 and TRBJ2-7, the full variable domain is GAGVSQSPSNKVTEKGKDVELRCDPISGHTALYWYRQSLGQGLEFLIYFQGNSAPDKSGLPSDRFSAERTGGSVSTLTIQRTQQEDSAVYLCASSLEGGFVSYEQYFGPGTRLTVT.

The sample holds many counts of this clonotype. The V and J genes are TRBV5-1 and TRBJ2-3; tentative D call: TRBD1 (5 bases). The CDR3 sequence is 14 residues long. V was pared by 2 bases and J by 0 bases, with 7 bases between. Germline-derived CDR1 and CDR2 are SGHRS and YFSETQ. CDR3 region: CASSFDSSTDTQYF. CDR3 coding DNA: TGCGCCAGCAGCTTTGACAGCAGCACAGATACGCAGTATTTT.

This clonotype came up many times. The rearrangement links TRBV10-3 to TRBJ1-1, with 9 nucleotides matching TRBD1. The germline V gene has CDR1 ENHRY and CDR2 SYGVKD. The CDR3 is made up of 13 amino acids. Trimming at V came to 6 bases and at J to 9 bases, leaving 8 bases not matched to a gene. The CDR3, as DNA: TGTGCCATCAGAGAACGGGACAGGGATAAAGCTTTCTTT. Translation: CAIRERDRDKAFF.

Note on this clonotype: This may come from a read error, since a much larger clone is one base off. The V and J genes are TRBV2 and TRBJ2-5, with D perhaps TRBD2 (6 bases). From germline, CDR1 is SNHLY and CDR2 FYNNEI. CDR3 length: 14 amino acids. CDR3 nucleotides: TGTGCCAGCAAAACGGGAGTAACGGTAGAGCCCCAGTACTTC. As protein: CASKTGVTVEPQYF.

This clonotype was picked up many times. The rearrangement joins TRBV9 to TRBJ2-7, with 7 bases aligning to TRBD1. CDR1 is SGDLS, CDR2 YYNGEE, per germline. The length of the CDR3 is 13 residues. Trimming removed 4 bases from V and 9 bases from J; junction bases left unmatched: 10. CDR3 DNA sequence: TGTGCCAGCAGCCGGGGTGATGGACAGGTGCAGTACTTC. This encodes CASSRGDGQVQYF.

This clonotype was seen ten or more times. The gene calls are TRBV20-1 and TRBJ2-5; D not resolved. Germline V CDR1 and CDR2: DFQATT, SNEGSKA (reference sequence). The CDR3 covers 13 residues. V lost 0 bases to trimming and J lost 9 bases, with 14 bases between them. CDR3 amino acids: CSARDRSTLAQYF. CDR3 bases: TGCAGTGCTAGAGACCGCAGTACTTTGGCCCAGTACTTC.